The clone carrying this T cell receptor (beta chain) was seen only once. Two negative PCRs, clearance, or symptom resolution were required of recovered Cohort 3 donors. The CDR3 runs to 16 residues. J lost 0 bases, V lost 5 bases, and 9 bases had no gene match. Germline V lookup: CDR1 LNHDA, CDR2 SQIVND (reference sequence). The data stem from a study of blood T cell repertoires in COVID-19. About the research overall: Sites in the United States, Italy and Spain provided acute and convalescent COVID-19 samples.

Original data processing: Reference gene primer amplification in the assay estimated nucleated cell counts. Libraries were prepared by immunoSEQ multiplex PCR; TCRdb keeps only in-frame clonotypes and omits some of them. Clone size and V and J calls were adopted from that table, with D and trimming inferred from the DNA. The sample consists of 370,000 or so clones, around 87% of them appearing once. Input material: PBMCs or T cells enriched from blood (not recorded which). The chain couples TRBV19 to TRBJ2-7, with TRBD1 identical over 8 bases. The receptor comes from a man under 40 who had recovered from COVID-19. In nucleotides, the CDR3 is TGTGCCAGTAGTGTCTCCGGGACAGGTCACTCCTACGAGCAGTACTTC. Its translation is CASSVSGTGHSYEQYF.